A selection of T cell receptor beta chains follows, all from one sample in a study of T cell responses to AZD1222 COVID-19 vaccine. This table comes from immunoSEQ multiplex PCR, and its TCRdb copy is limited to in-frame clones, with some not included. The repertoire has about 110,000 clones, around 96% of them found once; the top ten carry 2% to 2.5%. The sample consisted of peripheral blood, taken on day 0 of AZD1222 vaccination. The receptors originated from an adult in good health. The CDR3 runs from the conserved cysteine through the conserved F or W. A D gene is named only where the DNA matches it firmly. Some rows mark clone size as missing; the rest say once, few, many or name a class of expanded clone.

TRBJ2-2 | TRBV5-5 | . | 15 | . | TGTGCCAGCAGCTTGGGAATCGATCGGGCCGGGGAGCTGTTTTTT | CASSLGIDRAGELFF
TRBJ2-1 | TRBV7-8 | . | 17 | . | TGTGCCAGCAGCTCCCGAAACACGCTTAGCTCCTACAATGAGCAGTTCTTC | CASSSRNTLSSYNEQFF
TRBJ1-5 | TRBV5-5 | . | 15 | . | TGTGCCAGCAGCTTGACAGGTGATAGCAATCAGCCCCAGCATTTT | CASSLTGDSNQPQHF
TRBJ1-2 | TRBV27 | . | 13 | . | TGTGCCAGCAGTTTACGGGGGACTTATGGCTACACCTTC | CASSLRGTYGYTF
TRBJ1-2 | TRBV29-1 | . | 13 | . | TGCAGCGTTGGGGCCACCTCTAACTATGGCTACACCTTC | CSVGATSNYGYTF
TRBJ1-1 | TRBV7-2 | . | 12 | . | TGTGCCAGCAGCCTCATGAACACTGAAGCTTTCTTT | CASSLMNTEAFF
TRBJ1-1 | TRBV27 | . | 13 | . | TGTGCCAGCAAGACCCTACTGAACACTGAAGCTTTCTTT | CASKTLLNTEAFF
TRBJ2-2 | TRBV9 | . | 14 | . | TGTGCCAGCAGCGACGGTTCGAACACCGGGGAGCTGTTTTTT | CASSDGSNTGELFF
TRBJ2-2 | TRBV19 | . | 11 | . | TGTGCCACCCTGGACACCGGGGAGCTGTTTTTT | CATLDTGELFF
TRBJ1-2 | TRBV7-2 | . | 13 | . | TGTGCCAGCAGCTTATTTCTGCGAAATGGCTACACCTTC | CASSLFLRNGYTF
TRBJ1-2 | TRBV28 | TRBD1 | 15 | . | TGTGCCAGCGGACCTTACAGGGGGCATTGGGGAGGCTACACCTTC | CASGPYRGHWGGYTF
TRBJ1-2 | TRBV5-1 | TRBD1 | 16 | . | TGCGCCAGCAGCTTGGACGCTTGGACAGGGAACTATGGCTACACCTTC | CASSLDAWTGNYGYTF
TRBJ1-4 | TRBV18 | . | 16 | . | TGTGCCAGCTCATTATCCCGGACAGCTTCAAGGGAAAAACTGTTTTTT | CASSLSRTASREKLFF
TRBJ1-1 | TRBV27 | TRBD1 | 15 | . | TGTGCCAGCAGTTTATACTGGACAGGGGGCTTTGAAGCTTTCTTT | CASSLYWTGGFEAFF
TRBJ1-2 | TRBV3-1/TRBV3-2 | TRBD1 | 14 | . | TGTGCCAGCAGCCGCGGACAGGGCGTGGGTGGCTACACCTTC | CASSRGQGVGGYTF
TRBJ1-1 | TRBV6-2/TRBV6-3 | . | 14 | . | TGTGCCAGCAGCCTTTGGACAGCGAACACTGAAGCTTTCTTT | CASSLWTANTEAFF
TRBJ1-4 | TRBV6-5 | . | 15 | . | TGTGCCAGCAGCGACTACGGGGGAATGAGAGAAAAACTGTTTTTT | CASSDYGGMREKLFF
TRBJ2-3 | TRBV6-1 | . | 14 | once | TGTGCCAGCAGTGATTTGGGGGGCCCCGATACGCAGTATTTT | CASSDLGGPDTQYF
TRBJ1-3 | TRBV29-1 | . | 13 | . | TGCAGCGTTGAGATAAGCGCTGGAAACACCATATATTTT | CSVEISAGNTIYF
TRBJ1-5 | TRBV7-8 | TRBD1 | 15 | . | TGTGCCAGCAGCTTAAACAGGGGAGCGGGTCAGCCCCAGCATTTT | CASSLNRGAGQPQHF
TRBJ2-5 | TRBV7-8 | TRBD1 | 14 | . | TGTGCCAGCCCGGGACAGGCGCACCAAGAGACCCAGTACTTC | CASPGQAHQETQYF
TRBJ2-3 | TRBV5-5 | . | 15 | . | TGTGCCAGCAGCTTGGAGGGCAGGGGCACAGATACGCAGTATTTT | CASSLEGRGTDTQYF
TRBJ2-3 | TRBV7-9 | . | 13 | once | TGTGCCAGCAGCAAGGGATCCTCAGATACGCAGTATTTT | CASSKGSSDTQYF
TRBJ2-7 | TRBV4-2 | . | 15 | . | TGTGCCAGCAGCCAAGTTCAAGGCGTCCTCTACGAGCAGTACTTC | CASSQVQGVLYEQYF
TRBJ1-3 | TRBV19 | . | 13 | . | TGTGCCAGTACCACCGTCTCTGGAAACACCATATATTTT | CASTTVSGNTIYF
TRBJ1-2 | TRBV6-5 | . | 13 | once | TGTGCCAGCAGTAGAACGGGGGACTATGGCTACACCTTC | CASSRTGDYGYTF
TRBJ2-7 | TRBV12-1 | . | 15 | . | TGTGCCAGCAGCGTTCGACAGGGGAGCTCCTACGAGCAGTACTTC | CASSVRQGSSYEQYF
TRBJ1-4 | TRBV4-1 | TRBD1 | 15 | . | TGCGCCAGCAGCCAAACAGGGGGCCCCTTTGAAAAACTGTTTTTT | CASSQTGGPFEKLFF
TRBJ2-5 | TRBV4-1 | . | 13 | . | TGCGCCAGCAGCCGTACAAGGGGGGAGACCCAGTACTTC | CASSRTRGETQYF
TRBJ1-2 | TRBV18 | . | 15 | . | TGTGCCAGCTCTCCTCAAAGTAATCAGGGTAATGGCTACACCTTC | CASSPQSNQGNGYTF
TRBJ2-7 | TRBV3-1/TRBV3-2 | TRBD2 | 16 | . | TGTGCCAGCAGCCCGTCGGGACTAGTACGGACCTACGAGCAGTACTTC | CASSPSGLVRTYEQYF
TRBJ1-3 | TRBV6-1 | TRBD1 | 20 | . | TGTGCCAGCAGTGCCTCTACTTCCGGGACAGGAGGCCCCCTTGGAAACACCATATATTTT | CASSASTSGTGGPLGNTIYF
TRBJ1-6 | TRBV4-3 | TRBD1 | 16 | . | TGCGCCAGCAGCCCGAACAGGGGGCAGGGAAATTCACCCCTCCACTTT | CASSPNRGQGNSPLHF
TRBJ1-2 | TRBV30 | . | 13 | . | TGTGCCTGGAGGGCTGGGTCGATCCTTGGCTACACCTTC | CAWRAGSILGYTF
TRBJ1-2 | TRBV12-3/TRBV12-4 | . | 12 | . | TGTGCCAGCAGTTTCGGAGAGAGAAGCTACACCTTC | CASSFGERSYTF
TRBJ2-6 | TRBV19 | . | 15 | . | TGTGCCAGTAGTACAGGGAACTCTGGGGCCAACGTCCTGACTTTC | CASSTGNSGANVLTF
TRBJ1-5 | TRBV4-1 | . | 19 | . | TGCGCCAGCAGCCAGGCTAACGAGGGCGCCCGTCCCCTTAATCAGCCCCAGCATTTT | CASSQANEGARPLNQPQHF
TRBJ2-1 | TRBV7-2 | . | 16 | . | TGTGCCAGCAGCTTAGCGGTCGGAAGCTCCTACAATGAGCAGTTCTTC | CASSLAVGSSYNEQFF
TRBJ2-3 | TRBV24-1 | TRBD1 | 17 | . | TGTGCCACCAGTGATCCGAAGGGACAGGGGGCGTTGGATACGCAGTATTTT | CATSDPKGQGALDTQYF
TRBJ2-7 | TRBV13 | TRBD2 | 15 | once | TGTGCCAGCAGCCCTAGGACTAGCAGTTTCGACGAGCAGTACTTC | CASSPRTSSFDEQYF
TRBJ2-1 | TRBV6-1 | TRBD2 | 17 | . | TGTGCCAGCAGTGGAGATCGGACTAGCGGGAACCACAATGAGCAGTTCTTC | CASSGDRTSGNHNEQFF
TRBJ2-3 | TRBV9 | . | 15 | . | TGTGCCAGCAGCCGGCGGGATGAGGGCACAGATACGCAGTATTTT | CASSRRDEGTDTQYF
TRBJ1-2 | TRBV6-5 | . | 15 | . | TGTGCCAGCATCCCAAGCTCAGGCAGGGGCTGGGGCTACACCTTC | CASIPSSGRGWGYTF
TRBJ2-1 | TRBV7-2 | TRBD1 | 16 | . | TGTGCCAGCAGCTCCGCAGGGGGCTATCGGTACAATGAGCAGTTCTTC | CASSSAGGYRYNEQFF
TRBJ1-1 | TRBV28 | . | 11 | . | TGTGCCACGTGGGGATACACTGAAGCTTTCTTT | CATWGYTEAFF